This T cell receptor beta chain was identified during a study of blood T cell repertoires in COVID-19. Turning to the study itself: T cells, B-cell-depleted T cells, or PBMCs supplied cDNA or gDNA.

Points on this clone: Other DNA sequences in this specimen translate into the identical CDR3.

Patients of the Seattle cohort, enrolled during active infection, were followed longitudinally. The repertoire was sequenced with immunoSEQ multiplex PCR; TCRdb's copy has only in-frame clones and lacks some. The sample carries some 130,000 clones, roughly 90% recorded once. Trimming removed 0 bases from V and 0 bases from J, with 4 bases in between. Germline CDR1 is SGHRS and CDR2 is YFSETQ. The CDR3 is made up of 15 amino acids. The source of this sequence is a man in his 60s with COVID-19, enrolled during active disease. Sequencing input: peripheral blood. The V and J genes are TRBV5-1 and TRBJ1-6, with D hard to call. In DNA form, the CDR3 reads TGCGCCAGCAGCTTGGGGAGCTCCTATAATTCACCCCTCCACTTT. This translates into CASSLGSSYNSPLHF.